This T cell receptor beta chain emerged from a study of siplizumab effects on memory and regulatory T cells. Sequencing was performed with immunoSEQ multiplex PCR; in TCRdb, only in-frame clones are kept and a portion is missing. The table has 70,000 to 90,000 clones, 93% seen once. The V gene lost 2 bases and the J gene lost 2 bases, with 6 bases spanning the gap. CDR1 and CDR2 from the germline V gene are SEHNR and FQNEAQ (reference sequence). CDR3 length: 13 amino acids. The clonotype was recovered from a human donor in good health. V is TRBV7-9 and J is TRBJ2-5, with no clear D. Sequencing was done on a sample of CD8+ T cells sorted from blood. The CDR3 spells CASSLKSQETQYF. The CDR3 region has the DNA TGTGCCAGCAGCTTAAAAAGTCAAGAGACCCAGTACTTC.